This T cell receptor (beta chain) comes out of a study of siplizumab effects on memory and regulatory T cells. Cells from the mixed lymphocyte reaction were cocultured for six to seven days at 37°C. The method was immunoSEQ multiplex PCR; TCRdb's version includes in-frame clones alone and lacks a portion of them. There are over 11,000 clones in the sample; approximately 48% occur only once, and roughly 10% lies in the top ten. Worth noting for this clone: Its matching antigen is unknown.

The CDR3 has 12 amino acids. Looked up from germline, CDR1 is SQVTM and CDR2 is ANQGSEA. With V trimmed by 5 bases and J by 7 bases, 6 bases remained unmatched. The TCR originated in a human donor in good health; the cells came from an allogeneic mixed lymphocyte reaction. Input material: CFSE-low (dividing) CD4+ T cells sorted from an allogeneic mixed lymphocyte reaction. The chain carries TRBV29-1 and TRBJ1-1, with TRBD1 identical over 8 bases. The CDR3 DNA reads as TGCAGCGTTAACAGGGGGTCCTTTGAAGCTTTCTTT. Its translation is CSVNRGSFEAFF.